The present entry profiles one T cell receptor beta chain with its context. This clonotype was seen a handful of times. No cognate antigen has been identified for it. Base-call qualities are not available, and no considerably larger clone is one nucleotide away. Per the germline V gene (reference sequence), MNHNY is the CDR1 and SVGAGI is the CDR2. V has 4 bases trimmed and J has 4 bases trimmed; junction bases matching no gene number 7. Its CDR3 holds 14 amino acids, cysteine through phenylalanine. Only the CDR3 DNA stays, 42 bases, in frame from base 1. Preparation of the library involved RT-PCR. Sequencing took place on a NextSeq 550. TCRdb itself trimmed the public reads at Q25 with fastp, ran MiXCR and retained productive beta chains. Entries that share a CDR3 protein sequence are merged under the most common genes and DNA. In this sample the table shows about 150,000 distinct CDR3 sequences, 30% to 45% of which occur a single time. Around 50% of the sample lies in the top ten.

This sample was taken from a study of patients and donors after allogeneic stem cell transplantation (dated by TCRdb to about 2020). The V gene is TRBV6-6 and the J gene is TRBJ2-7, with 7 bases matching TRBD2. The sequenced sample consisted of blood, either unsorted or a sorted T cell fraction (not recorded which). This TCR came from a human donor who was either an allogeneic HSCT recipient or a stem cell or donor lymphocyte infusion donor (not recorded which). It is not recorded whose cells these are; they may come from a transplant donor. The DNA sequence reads TGTGCCAGCAGTTTAGGGACTACCTCATACGAGCAGTACTTC. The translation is CASSLGTTSYEQYF.